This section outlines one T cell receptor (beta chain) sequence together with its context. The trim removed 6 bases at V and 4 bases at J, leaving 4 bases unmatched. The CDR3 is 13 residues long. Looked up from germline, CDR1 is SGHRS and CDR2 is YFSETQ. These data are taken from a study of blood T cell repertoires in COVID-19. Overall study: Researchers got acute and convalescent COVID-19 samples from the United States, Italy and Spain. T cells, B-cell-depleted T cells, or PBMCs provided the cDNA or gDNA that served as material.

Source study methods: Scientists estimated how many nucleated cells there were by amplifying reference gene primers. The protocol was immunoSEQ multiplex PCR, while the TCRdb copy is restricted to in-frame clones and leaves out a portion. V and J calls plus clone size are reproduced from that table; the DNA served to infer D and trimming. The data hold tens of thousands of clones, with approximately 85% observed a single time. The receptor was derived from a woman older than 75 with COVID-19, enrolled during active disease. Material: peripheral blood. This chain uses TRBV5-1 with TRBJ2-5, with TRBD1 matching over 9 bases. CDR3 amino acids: CASNTGGRETQYF. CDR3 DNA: TGCGCCAGCAACACAGGGGGCAGAGAGACCCAGTACTTC.